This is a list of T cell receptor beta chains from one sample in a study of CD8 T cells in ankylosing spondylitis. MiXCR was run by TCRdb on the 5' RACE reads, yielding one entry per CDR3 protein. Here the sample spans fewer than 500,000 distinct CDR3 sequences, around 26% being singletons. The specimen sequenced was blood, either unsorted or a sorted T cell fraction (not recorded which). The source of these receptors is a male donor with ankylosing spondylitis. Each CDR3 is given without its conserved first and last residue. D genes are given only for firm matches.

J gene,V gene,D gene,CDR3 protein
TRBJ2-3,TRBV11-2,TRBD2,ASSLRLASTQY
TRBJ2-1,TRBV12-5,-,ASALSSTSTAYNEQF
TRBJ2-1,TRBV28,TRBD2,ASRLAGLTGYNEQF
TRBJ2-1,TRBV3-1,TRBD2,ASSRDRRTSGRANEQF
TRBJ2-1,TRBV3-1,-,ASSQGRIYNEQF
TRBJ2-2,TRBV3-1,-,ASSFTEAGELF
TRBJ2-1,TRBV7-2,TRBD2,ASSSQGGRASDEQF
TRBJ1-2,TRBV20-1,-,SARRAASNYGYT
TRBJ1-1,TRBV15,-,ATSPGRGWDTEAF
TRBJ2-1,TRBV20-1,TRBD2,SASRTSGNEQF
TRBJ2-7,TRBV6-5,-,ASSYSRHLRVVKYEQY
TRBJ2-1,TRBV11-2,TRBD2,ASSLGLAGGWGSYNEQF
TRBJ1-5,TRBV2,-,ATQRDSNQPQH
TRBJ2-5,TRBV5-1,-,ASSLATVETQY
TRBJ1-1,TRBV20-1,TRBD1,SARVWDRGPDTEAF
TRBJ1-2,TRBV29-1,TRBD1,SVGEGAYT
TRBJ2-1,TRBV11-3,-,ASSPGLNEQF
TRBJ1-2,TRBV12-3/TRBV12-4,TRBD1,ASRTGGSGYGYT
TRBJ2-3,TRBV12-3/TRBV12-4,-,ASSPKLWMSGSTDTQY
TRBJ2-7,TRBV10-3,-,AISQGQNYEQY
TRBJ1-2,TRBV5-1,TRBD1,ASSLGGQGELAGYT
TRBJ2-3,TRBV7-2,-,ASSLSGSGVDTQY
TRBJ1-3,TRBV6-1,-,ASRAKEFSGNTIY
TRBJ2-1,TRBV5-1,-,ASSLSTEPTYNEQF
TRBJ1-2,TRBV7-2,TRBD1,ASSLWATGTEYGYT
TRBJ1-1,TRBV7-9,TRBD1,ASSPTGGRVNTEAF
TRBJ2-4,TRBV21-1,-,ATSGSRNIQY
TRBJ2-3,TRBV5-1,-,ASRTETDTQY
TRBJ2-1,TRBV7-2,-,ASSLFRDPNYNEQF
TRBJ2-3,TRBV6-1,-,ASTTKGRSTDTQY
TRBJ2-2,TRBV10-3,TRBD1,ATCPGQGLGELF
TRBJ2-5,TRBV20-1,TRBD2,SARGTSGSETQY
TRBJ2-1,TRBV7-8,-,ASSQSPDAYNEQF